These T cell receptor beta chains were read from a single sample in a study of T cells after posttransplantation cyclophosphamide. TCRdb's table, derived via immunoSEQ multiplex PCR, lists solely in-frame clones and lacks some. The sample contains 7,500 to 10,000 clones, 95% to 98% of which appear only once. What was sequenced was naive CD4+ T cells sorted from PBMCs. The receptors were sampled from a woman aged 55 to 70 in good health, CMV-negative, and a related stem cell transplant donor. CDR3s include the opening cysteine and the closing phenylalanine or tryptophan. D genes are given only for firm matches. A row's size may be missing; if present it is once, few, many or a size class.

clone size,V gene,D gene,J gene,CDR3 DNA,CDR3 protein
-,TRBV7-3,-,TRBJ1-1,TGTGCCAGCAGCTTATACCCGACAGTAAACACTGAAGCTTTCTTT,CASSLYPTVNTEAFF
-,TRBV7-8,TRBD1,TRBJ1-6,TGTGCCAGCAGCACACCGGGACAGGGGAATTCACCCCTCCACTTT,CASSTPGQGNSPLHF
-,TRBV6-1,-,TRBJ2-3,TGTGCCAGCAGTGATAACCCGGACAGATTCACAGATACGCAGTATTTT,CASSDNPDRFTDTQYF
-,TRBV15,-,TRBJ2-3,TGTGCCACCAGCAGAGACCCGACTTCTGCAGATACGCAGTATTTT,CATSRDPTSADTQYF
-,TRBV7-2,-,TRBJ1-5,TGTGCCAGCAGCTTAGTTGGAAAGGGCCCCGGGGGGCGCAATCAGCCCCAGCATTTT,CASSLVGKGPGGRNQPQHF
-,TRBV5-4,-,TRBJ1-2,TGTGCCAGCAGCTTTACAAGTTCATTGAACTATGGCTACACCTTC,CASSFTSSLNYGYTF
-,TRBV25-1,-,TRBJ2-2,TGTGCCAGCAGCGCTACAGGGTACGGGGAGCTGTTTTTT,CASSATGYGELFF
once,TRBV2,-,TRBJ1-6,TGTGCCACCAAGTTGGGAGTTCCTGATGTTTCACCCCTCCACTTT,CATKLGVPDVSPLHF
-,TRBV2,TRBD1,TRBJ2-7,TGTGCCAGCAGTGAAGAAGGGGACAGGGGGATACTGTCGTCCTACGAGCAGTACTTC,CASSEEGDRGILSSYEQYF
-,TRBV27,-,TRBJ2-4,TGTGCCACCACAGGGTCGGCCAAAAACATTCAGTACTTC,CATTGSAKNIQYF
-,TRBV18,TRBD1,TRBJ1-4,TGTGCCAGCTCGCGGACAGGGTTACAGGAAAAACTGTTTTTT,CASSRTGLQEKLFF
-,TRBV19,-,TRBJ2-1,TGTGCCAGTAGTCCCTGGTTCGGAGAGACGAGCATCCGGGAGCAGTTCTTC,CASSPWFGETSIREQFF